A single sample gave rise to the 27 T cell receptor beta chains below, sequenced in a study of T cell repertoires in cytomegalovirus infection. TCRdb redid the calling of the reads with MiXCR, one entry per CDR3 protein. The sample includes some 940,000 distinct CDR3 sequences, roughly 30% of them seen just once. These TCRs are of unknown antigen specificity. Specimen: cultured CD8+ T cells from PBMCs, collected from culture after CMV antigen stimulation. The receptors here all came from a human donor in good health (CMV status not recorded). Some clones in this sample may be carry-over from other donors' samples.

This clonotype was recorded a few times. The chain is built from TRBV29-1 and TRBJ1-5; D possibly corresponds to TRBD1 (5 bases). The V end was cut by 7 bases, the J end by 1 base, with 11 bases between. There are 13 residues in the CDR3. From germline, CDR1 is SQVTM and CDR2 ANQGSEA. The CDR3 DNA sequence: TGCAGCGGATGGGACGGAAGCAATCAGCCCCAGCATTTT. Translation: CSGWDGSNQPQHF.

This clonotype has just a few counts. In DNA, the CDR3 is TGTGCCAGCAACTCAGGGATTGGGAACACTGAAGCTTTCTTT. It specifies CASNSGIGNTEAFF. The J gene is TRBJ1-1, the V gene TRBV27; perhaps TRBD1 as D (5 bases). Trimming shortened V by 7 bases and J by 1 base, and 13 bases separated the two germline ends. Germline V gene data show CDR1 as MNHEY and CDR2 as SMNVEV (reference sequence). The CDR3 runs to 14 residues.

This clonotype was counted ten times or more. V gene TRBV7-6 combines with J gene TRBJ2-2; the D gene is possibly TRBD2 (5 bases). CDR3 length: 16 amino acids. The germline V and J ends were trimmed by 4 bases and 6 bases, with 18 bases remaining between them. Germline CDR1 reads SGHVS; CDR2 reads FNYEAQ. CDR3 nucleotides: TGTGCCAGCAGCTCCGGGGAAATTTGGTTGGCCGGGGAGCTGTTTTTT. Protein: CASSSGEIWLAGELFF.

As regards this clonotype: At one end, the junction sequence differs from germline, possibly due to a read error. The V and J genes are TRBV7-6 and TRBJ1-1; TRBD1 aligns across 8 bases. Germline-derived CDR1 and CDR2 are SGHVS and FNYEAQ. The CDR3 extends over 14 amino acids. The CDR3, as DNA: TGTGTCAGCAACGGACAGGGTTCGGGGACTGAAGCTTTCTTT. Protein: CVSNGQGSGTEAFF.

The chain recombines TRBV20-1 with TRBJ2-1, with 7 bases fitting TRBD1. The CDR3 spans 14 residues. The trim removed 5 bases at V and 5 bases at J, leaving 9 bases unmatched. Germline V gene data show CDR1 as DFQATT and CDR2 as SNEGSKA (reference sequence). CDR3: CSAGDSRTNNEQFF. Written as DNA, the CDR3 is TGCAGTGCTGGGGACAGCCGGACCAACAATGAGCAGTTCTTC.

A note on this clonotype: Compared with germline, one end of the junction differs, possibly owing to a read error. J is TRBJ2-7 and V is TRBV24-1, with a possible D match to TRBD1 (6 bases). There are 14 residues in the CDR3. CDR1 and CDR2 from the germline V gene are KGHDR and SFDVKD. CDR3 loop: CPTSRGRGRDEQYF. The CDR3 region has the DNA TGTCCCACCAGTAGGGGCAGGGGAAGGGACGAGCAGTACTTC.

The rearrangement joins TRBV4-3 to TRBJ1-2, with TRBD1 identical over 7 bases. With V trimmed by 3 bases and J by 4 bases, 8 bases remained unmatched. Germline loops: CDR1 LGHNA, CDR2 YSLEER. This CDR3 has 15 amino acids. The CDR3 here is CASSQTAQGPYGYTF. The CDR3 DNA reads as TGCGCCAGCAGCCAGACCGCACAGGGGCCCTATGGCTACACCTTC.

This clonotype was recorded many times. V usage is TRBV6-6 and J usage is TRBJ2-7, with D perhaps matching TRBD1 (5 bases). The V gene lost 6 bases and the J gene lost 5 bases, with 20 bases spanning the gap. The CDR3 runs 15 residues. The germline V gene encodes CDR1 MNHNY and CDR2 SVGAGI (reference sequence). The CDR3 protein is CASSQVAGFGDEQYV. The CDR3 bases are TGTGCCAGCAGCCAGGTCGCAGGGTTTGGGGACGAGCAGTACGTC.

This clonotype appeared a few times. The chain links TRBV2 to TRBJ2-2, with D perhaps matching TRBD1 (5 bases). Trimming left V 9 bases short and J 0 bases short, with 11 bases between. The CDR3 runs 14 residues. CDR1 is SNHLY, CDR2 FYNNEI, per germline. The CDR3 DNA sequence: TGTGCCAGTTATCGGACACCGAACACCGGGGAGCTGTTTTTT. Residues: CASYRTPNTGELFF.

This clonotype was seen more than once but under ten times. This rearrangement joins TRBV6-1 to TRBJ2-3; 7 nucleotides agree with TRBD2. CDR1 MNHNS and CDR2 SASEGT come from the germline V gene. V lost 5 bases and J lost 0; bases outside the gene matches: 8. This CDR3 comprises 16 residues. The CDR3 region is CASSQLASTSTDTQYF. The CDR3 region has the DNA TGTGCCAGCAGTCAACTAGCGAGTACTAGCACAGATACGCAGTATTTT.

The chain couples TRBV20-1 to TRBJ1-5; D perhaps matches TRBD1 (6 bases). The CDR3 extends over 14 amino acids. V was clipped by 3 bases and J by 7 bases, with 16 bases between them. CDR1 is DFQATT, CDR2 SNEGSKA, per germline (reference sequence). This CDR3 is CSASSRRGEQPQHF. In nucleotides, the CDR3 is TGCAGTGCTAGTTCGAGGAGGGGGGAACAGCCCCAGCATTTT.

This clonotype was picked up a small number of times. The chain couples TRBV7-8 to TRBJ2-5, with unresolved D. With 1 base removed from V and 1 base from J, the gap between germline ends came to 13 bases. The CDR3 runs 16 residues. The germline gives CDR1 SGHVS, CDR2 FQNEAQ. As DNA, the CDR3 is TGTGCCAGCAGCTTAGTAGGCAAACCAATCCAAGAGACCCAGTACTTC. Translating gives CASSLVGKPIQETQYF.

The chain links TRBV4-1 to TRBJ1-4; D is unclear. The CDR3 is 18 amino acids. Germline-derived CDR1 and CDR2 are MGHRA and YSYEKL. Trimming pared 0 bases from V and 0 bases from J, leaving 14 bases between. The CDR3 loop is CASSQDRQHPSTNEKLFF. The CDR3 DNA reads as TGCGCCAGCAGCCAAGATCGACAACACCCGTCAACTAATGAAAAACTGTTTTTT.

This clonotype has a count of ten or more. Compared with germline, one end of the junction differs, possibly owing to a read error. The rearrangement joins TRBV7-2 to TRBJ2-2, with D hard to call. From germline, CDR1 is SGHTA and CDR2 FQGNSA. The CDR3 sequence is 13 residues long. Written as DNA, the CDR3 is TGTGCCAGCACCTTACAAGGCGCCGGGGAGCTGTTTTTT. Translated: CASTLQGAGELFF.

The rearrangement links TRBV4-3 to TRBJ1-4, with no clear D. Germline-derived CDR1 and CDR2 are LGHNA and YSLEER. This CDR3 is 16 amino acids long. Trimming stripped 1 base from V and 5 bases from J, with 14 bases between. The CDR3 here is CASSQVGRGANEKLFF. The CDR3 nucleotides read TGCGCCAGCAGCCAAGTTGGGCGGGGAGCAAATGAAAAACTGTTTTTT.

On this clonotype itself: A much more abundant neighbour one base away suggests this may be a read error. The CDR3 protein is CASSLGLADGDIQYF. CDR3 sequence (DNA): TGTGCCAGCAGCTTGGGACTAGCGGACGGGGACATTCAGTACTTC. J is TRBJ2-4 and V is TRBV7-6, with 11 positions matching TRBD2. V dropped 3 bases and J dropped 8; count of bases not matched to a gene: 6. The germline CDR1 and CDR2 sequences are SGHVS and FNYEAQ. CDR3 length: 15 residues. The whole variable domain, remainder taken from reference TRBV7-6 and TRBJ2-4, is GAGVSQSPRYKVTKRGQDVALRCDPISGHVSLYWYRQALGQGPEFLTYFNYEAQQDKSGLPNDRFSAERPEGSISTLTIQRTEQRDSAMYRCASSLGLADGDIQYFGAGTRLSVL.

The V gene is TRBV7-9, the J gene TRBJ2-7, with no clear D. V gave up 1 base and J gave up 7 bases, with 8 bases separating them. The CDR3 runs to 12 residues. CDR1 SEHNR and CDR2 FQNEAQ come from the germline V gene (reference sequence). The CDR3 region is CASSLGATEQYV. In DNA form, the CDR3 reads TGTGCCAGCAGCTTAGGGGCTACTGAGCAGTACGTC.

The chain employs TRBV6-5 and TRBJ2-1, with a tentative D call TRBD2 (5 bases). The germline gives CDR1 MNHEY, CDR2 SVGAGI. Trimming removed 4 bases from V and 0 bases from J, with 19 bases in between. The CDR3 runs to 18 residues. This CDR3 is CASSCMDCPQSSYNEQFF. In DNA form, the CDR3 reads TGTGCCAGCAGTTGCATGGACTGTCCACAGAGCTCCTACAATGAGCAGTTCTTC.

This clonotype appeared a few times. This chain uses TRBV7-9 with TRBJ1-5, with 10 bases aligning to TRBD1. J gave up 5 bases and V 4 bases, and 5 bases lay outside the gene matches. The CDR3 length is 15 residues. The germline V gene has CDR1 SEHNR and CDR2 FQNEAQ (reference sequence). CDR3 nucleotides: TGTGCCAGCAGCTCCCCCGGGACAGGGGATCAGCCCCAGCATTTT. Protein sequence: CASSSPGTGDQPQHF.

The chain employs TRBV3-1 and TRBJ1-1; D remains ambiguous. In germline, CDR1 is LGHDT, CDR2 YNNKEL (reference sequence). The length of the CDR3 is 15 residues. V lost 5 bases to trimming and J lost 1 base, with 14 bases between them. This chain's CDR3 is CASSERVPPNTEAFF. The CDR3 nucleotides read TGTGCCAGCAGCGAAAGGGTTCCACCGAACACTGAAGCTTTCTTT.

The chain has TRBV10-2 and TRBJ1-2; D gene ambiguous. There are 11 residues in the CDR3. V shed 0 bases and J shed 7 bases, with 3 bases lying between them. CDR1 WSHSY and CDR2 SAAADI come from the germline V gene. The CDR3 DNA reads as TGCGCCAGCAGTGAGTCGTTTGGCTACACCTTC. It translates to CASSESFGYTF.

The J gene is TRBJ2-1, the V gene TRBV12-3 or TRBV12-4; no clear D gene. This CDR3 spans 12 amino acids. Deletions cut 1 base from V and 7 bases from J, with 5 bases between. CDR3 in DNA: TGTGCCAGCAGTTTAGGGCAGAATGAGCAGTTCTTC. This gives the protein CASSLGQNEQFF.

The rearrangement uses TRBV27 and TRBJ1-5; 7 bases agree with TRBD1. The V gene end was trimmed by 0 bases and the J gene end by 6 bases; junction bases not matched to a gene: 14. In germline, CDR1 is MNHEY, CDR2 SMNVEV (reference sequence). The CDR3 extends over 18 amino acids. DNA of the CDR3: TGTGCCAGCAGTTTATCCCAAGGCGGGCAGGGGGTTTTTCAGCCCCAGCATTTT. It encodes CASSLSQGGQGVFQPQHF.

The V and J genes are TRBV6-2 or TRBV6-3 and TRBJ2-1, with TRBD2 matching 11 bases. CDR1 MNHEY and CDR2 SVGEGT come from the germline V gene. The CDR3 is 19 residues long. Germline trimming cut 4 bases from V and 0 bases from J; bases unmatched to any gene: 11. CDR3 nucleotides: TGTGCCAGCAGTTTGTCCCCTAGCGGGGGGCCCAGCTCCTACAATGAGCAGTTCTTC. Protein product: CASSLSPSGGPSSYNEQFF.

This clonotype was counted only a few times. The chain links TRBV28 to TRBJ2-1, with 9 bases that match TRBD1. CDR1 is MDHEN and CDR2 is SYDVKM in the germline V gene. This CDR3 region has 15 residues. The V and J ends lost 5 bases and 6 bases, in that order; junction bases with no gene match: 8. The DNA of the CDR3 is TGTGCCAGCAGTGAGGGACAGGGCGTCCTCAATGAGCAGTTCTTC. Translation: CASSEGQGVLNEQFF.

The V call is TRBV12-3 or TRBV12-4, the J call TRBJ1-1, with TRBD1 as a possible D gene (5 bases). This CDR3 region has 14 residues. V was cut by 7 bases and J by 1 base, with 13 bases left in between. The chain's CDR3 is CASKILTGNTEAFF. CDR3 coding DNA: TGTGCCAGCAAAATCCTAACAGGGAACACTGAAGCTTTCTTT.

The chain has TRBV27 and TRBJ1-6; D gene unclear. V was trimmed by 4 bases and J by 7 bases, leaving 11 bases between them. Germline values: CDR1 MNHEY, CDR2 SMNVEV (reference sequence). The CDR3 runs 14 residues. The CDR3 region has the DNA TGTGCCAGCAGTTCGTTAGGCAACAATTCACCCCTCCACTTT. As protein: CASSSLGNNSPLHF.